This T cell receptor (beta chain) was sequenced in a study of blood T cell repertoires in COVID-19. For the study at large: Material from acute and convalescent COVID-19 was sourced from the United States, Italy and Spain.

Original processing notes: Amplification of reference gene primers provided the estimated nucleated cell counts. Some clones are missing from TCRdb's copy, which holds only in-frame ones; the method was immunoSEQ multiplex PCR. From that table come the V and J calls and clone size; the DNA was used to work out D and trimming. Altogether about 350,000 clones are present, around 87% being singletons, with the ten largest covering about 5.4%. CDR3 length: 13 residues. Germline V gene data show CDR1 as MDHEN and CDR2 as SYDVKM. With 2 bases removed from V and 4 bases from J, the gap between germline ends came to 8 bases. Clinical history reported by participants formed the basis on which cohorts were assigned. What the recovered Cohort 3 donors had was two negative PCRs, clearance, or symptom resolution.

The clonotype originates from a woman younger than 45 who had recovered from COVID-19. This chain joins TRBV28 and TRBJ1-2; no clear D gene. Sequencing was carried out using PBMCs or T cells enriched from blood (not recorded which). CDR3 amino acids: CASSLPGGYGYTF. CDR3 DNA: TGTGCCAGCAGTTTACCGGGTGGCTATGGCTACACCTTC.